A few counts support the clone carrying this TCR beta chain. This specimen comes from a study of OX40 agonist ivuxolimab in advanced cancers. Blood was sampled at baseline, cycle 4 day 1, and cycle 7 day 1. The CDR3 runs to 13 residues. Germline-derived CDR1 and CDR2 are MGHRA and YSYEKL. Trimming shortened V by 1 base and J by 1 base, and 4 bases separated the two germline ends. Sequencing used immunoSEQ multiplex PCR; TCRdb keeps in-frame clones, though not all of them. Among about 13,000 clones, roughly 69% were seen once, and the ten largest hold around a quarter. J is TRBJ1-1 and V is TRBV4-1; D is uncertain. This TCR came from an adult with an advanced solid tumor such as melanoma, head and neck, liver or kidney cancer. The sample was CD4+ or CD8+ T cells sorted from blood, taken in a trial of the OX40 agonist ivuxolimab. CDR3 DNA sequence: TGCGCCAGCAGCCAAGGTCAGAACACTGAAGCTTTCTTT. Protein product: CASSQGQNTEAFF.